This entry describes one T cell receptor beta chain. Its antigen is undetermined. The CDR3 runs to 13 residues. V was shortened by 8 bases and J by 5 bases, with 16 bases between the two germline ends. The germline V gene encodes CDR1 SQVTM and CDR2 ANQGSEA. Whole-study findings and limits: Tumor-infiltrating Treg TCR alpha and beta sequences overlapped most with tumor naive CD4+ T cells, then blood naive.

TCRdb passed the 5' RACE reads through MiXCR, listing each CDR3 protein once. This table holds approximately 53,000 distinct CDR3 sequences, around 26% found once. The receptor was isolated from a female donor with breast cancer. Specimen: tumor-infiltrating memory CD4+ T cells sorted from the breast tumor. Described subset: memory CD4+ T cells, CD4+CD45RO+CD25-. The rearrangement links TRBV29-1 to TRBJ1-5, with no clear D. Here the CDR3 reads CSFAAASDQPQHF. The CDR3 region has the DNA TGCAGCTTTGCTGCGGCTTCAGATCAGCCCCAGCATTTT.